One and the same sample provided the 5 T cell receptor beta chains below, sequenced in a study of T cell responses to AZD1222 COVID-19 vaccine (dated by TCRdb to 2020 to 2023). Interpreted using the paper, the time point label stands for: baseline before first vaccination. The library was obtained by the immunoSEQ multiplex PCR assay. The table was pulled from immuneACCESS by TCRdb, which kept in-frame rearrangements only. Such tables lose some clones; where checked, under half of the loss comes from unresolved V genes, and the rest has no known cause. The sample table contains 95,000 to 110,000 clones; only one count was recorded for roughly 90% of them. The ten largest account for 3.5% to 4.5% of the sample. The sample was peripheral blood, taken on day 0 of AZD1222 vaccination. The receptors originated from an adult in good health.

J is TRBJ2-7 and V is TRBV6-2 or TRBV6-3; 8 nucleotides match TRBD1. The V gene end was trimmed by 3 bases and the J gene end by 4 bases; junction bases not matched to a gene: 5. This CDR3 is built from 14 residues. Germline V gives CDR1 MNHEY, CDR2 SVGEGT. The DNA for the CDR3 is TGTGCCAGCAGTTATAGGACAGGGTCGTACGAGCAGTACTTC. Its protein is CASSYRTGSYEQYF.

In its sample, this clone was seen a few times. The CDR3 DNA is TGTGCCAGTAGTGACTGGGGGACTCGCACAGATACGCAGTATTTT. Its translation: CASSDWGTRTDTQYF. The chain combines TRBV19 with TRBJ2-3; D might be TRBD2 (6 bases). CDR3 length: 15 residues. Trimming left V 5 bases short and J 1 base short, with 13 bases between. The germline gives CDR1 LNHDA, CDR2 SQIVND (reference sequence).

The rearrangement links TRBV7-7 to TRBJ2-1, with D uncertain. Deletions cut 8 bases from V and 5 bases from J, with 7 bases between. This CDR3 has 11 residues. The germline gives CDR1 SSHAT, CDR2 FNYEAQ (reference sequence). CDR3 protein: CASAQDNEQFF. The CDR3 nucleotides are TGTGCCAGCGCTCAAGACAATGAGCAGTTCTTC.

The chain links TRBV3-1 (or the pseudogene TRBV3-2) to TRBJ2-5, with 7 bases lining up with TRBD2. The V gene's germline CDR1 is LGHDT and CDR2 YNNKEL (reference sequence). This CDR3 is built from 17 residues. V dropped 0 bases and J dropped 2; count of bases not matched to a gene: 9. This CDR3 reads CASSQDGGGLNQETQYF. CDR3 DNA sequence: TGTGCCAGCAGCCAAGATGGGGGAGGGTTGAATCAAGAGACCCAGTACTTC.

This chain joins TRBV19 and TRBJ1-1, with 9 bases aligning to TRBD1. V lost 8 bases, J lost 7 bases, and 14 bases stayed unmatched. Per the germline V gene, CDR1 is LNHDA and CDR2 is SQIVND (reference sequence). This CDR3 comprises 15 residues. The CDR3 spells CASRPGTGYNSEAFF. DNA for the CDR3: TGTGCCAGTCGACCCGGGACAGGGTATAATAGTGAAGCTTTCTTT.